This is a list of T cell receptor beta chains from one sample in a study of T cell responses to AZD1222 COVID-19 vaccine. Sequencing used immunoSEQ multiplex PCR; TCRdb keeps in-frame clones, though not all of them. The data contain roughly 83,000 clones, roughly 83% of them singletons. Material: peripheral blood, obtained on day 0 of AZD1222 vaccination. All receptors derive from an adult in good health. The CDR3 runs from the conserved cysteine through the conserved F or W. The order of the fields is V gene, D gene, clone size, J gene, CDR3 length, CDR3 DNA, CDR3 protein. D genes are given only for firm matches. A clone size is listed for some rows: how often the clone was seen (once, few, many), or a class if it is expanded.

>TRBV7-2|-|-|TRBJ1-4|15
TGTGCCAGCAGCTTAGCGCGGGGGTCTAATGAAAAACTGTTTTTT
CASSLARGSNEKLFF
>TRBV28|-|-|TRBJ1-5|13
TGTGCCAGCAGTTTATGGGGCAATCAGCCCCAGCATTTT
CASSLWGNQPQHF
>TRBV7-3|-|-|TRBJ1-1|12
TGTGCCAGCAGTCAGGGAGGGACTGAAGCTTTCTTT
CASSQGGTEAFF
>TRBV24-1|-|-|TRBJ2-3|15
TGTGCCACCAGTCACGGGACTCGCCCCGGGGTTAAGCAGTATTTT
CATSHGTRPGVKQYF
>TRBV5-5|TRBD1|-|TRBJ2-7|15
TGTGCCAGCAGCTTGGCAGGACAGGAGCTATACGAGCAGTACTTC
CASSLAGQELYEQYF
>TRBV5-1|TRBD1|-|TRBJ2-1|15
TGCGCCAGCAGCCTCCGGACAGGGAAGGAGGATGAGCAGTTCTTC
CASSLRTGKEDEQFF
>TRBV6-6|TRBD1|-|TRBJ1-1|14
TGTGCCAGCAGTGGACAGGGGGCGGCGACTGAAGCTTTCTTT
CASSGQGAATEAFF
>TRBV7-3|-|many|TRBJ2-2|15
TGTGCCAGCAGCTTAATGGGGGCGGGGACCGGGGAGCTGTTTTTT
CASSLMGAGTGELFF
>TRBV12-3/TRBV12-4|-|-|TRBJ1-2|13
TGTGCCAGCAGTCGTTATTCCAACTATGGCTACACCTTC
CASSRYSNYGYTF
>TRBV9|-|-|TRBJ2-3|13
TGTGCCAGCAGCGACGGACCCACAGATACGCAGTATTTT
CASSDGPTDTQYF
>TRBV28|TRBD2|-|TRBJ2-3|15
TGTGCCAGCCGAGAAGCGGGAGGGAGCACAGATACGCAGTATTTT
CASREAGGSTDTQYF
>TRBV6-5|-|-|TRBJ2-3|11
TGTGCCACCTCTTTTGAGGATACGCAGTATTTT
CATSFEDTQYF
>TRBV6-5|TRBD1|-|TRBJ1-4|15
TGTGCCAGCATTACACAGGGGGCCTCAAATGAAAAACTGTTTTTT
CASITQGASNEKLFF
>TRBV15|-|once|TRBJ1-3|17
TGTGCCACCAGCAGAGGGGGGCAGGCTTACTCTGGAAACACCATATATTTT
CATSRGGQAYSGNTIYF
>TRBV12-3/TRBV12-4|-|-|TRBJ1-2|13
TGTGCCAGCAGTTCGGCCGAAAACTATGGCTACACCTTC
CASSSAENYGYTF
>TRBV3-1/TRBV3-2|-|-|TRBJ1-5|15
TGTGCCAGCAGCCCAGATAACTGGGGCAATCAGCCCCAGCATTTT
CASSPDNWGNQPQHF
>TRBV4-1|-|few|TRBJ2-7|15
TGCGCCAGCAGCCAAGAGAGGGTCAGCTCCTACGAGCAGTACTTC
CASSQERVSSYEQYF
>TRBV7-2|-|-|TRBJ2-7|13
TGTGCCAGCAGCGTTACAATTACCTACGAGCAGTACTTC
CASSVTITYEQYF
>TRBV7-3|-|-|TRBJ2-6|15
TGTGCCAGCAGCTCCAGGGAGGCCGGGGCCAACGTCCTGACTTTC
CASSSREAGANVLTF
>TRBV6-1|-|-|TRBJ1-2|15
TGTGCCAGCAGTGAAGGTGGGGGGCTCTTCTATGGCTACACCTTC
CASSEGGGLFYGYTF
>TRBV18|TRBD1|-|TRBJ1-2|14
TGTGCCAGCTCACCACGACAGGGGGTCGGTGGCTACACCTTC
CASSPRQGVGGYTF
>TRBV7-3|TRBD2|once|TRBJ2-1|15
TGTGCCAGCAGCTTAGGTAGGCGGGGGAACAATGAGCAGTTCTTC
CASSLGRRGNNEQFF
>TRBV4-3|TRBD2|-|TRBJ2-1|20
TGCGCCAGCAGCCAGATTCTGGCCGGGACTAGCGGGAGGGCCTACAATGAGCAGTTCTTC
CASSQILAGTSGRAYNEQFF
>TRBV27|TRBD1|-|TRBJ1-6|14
TGTGCCAGCAGGCCACAGGGGGGGAATTCACCCCTCCACTTT
CASRPQGGNSPLHF
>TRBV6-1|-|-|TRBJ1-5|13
TGTGCCAGCAGTGAAGCCAGCCTCCAACCCCAGCATTTT
CASSEASLQPQHF
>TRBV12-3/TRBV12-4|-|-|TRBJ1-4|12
TGTGCCAGCAGTTCTATTTATGAAAAACTGTTTTTT
CASSSIYEKLFF
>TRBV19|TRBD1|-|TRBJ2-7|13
TGTGCCAGTAGGGACAGGGGCACCAACGAGCAGTACTTC
CASRDRGTNEQYF
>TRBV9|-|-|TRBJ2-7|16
TGTGCCAGCAGCGTAGGGGCGACCCCCAGATCCTACGAGCAGTACTTC
CASSVGATPRSYEQYF
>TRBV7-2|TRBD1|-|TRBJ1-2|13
TGTGCCAGCAGCTCCGGGACAGGGGGAGGCTACACCTTC
CASSSGTGGGYTF
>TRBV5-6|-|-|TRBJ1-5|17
TGTGCCAGCAGCTTAAGGCGGACCGGGGGGCTTCATCAGCCCCAGCATTTT
CASSLRRTGGLHQPQHF
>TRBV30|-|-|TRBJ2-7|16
TGTGCCTGGAGTGTATTCAGGGGCTTGTCACGGGGCGAGCAGTACTTC
CAWSVFRGLSRGEQYF
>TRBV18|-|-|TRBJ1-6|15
TGTGCCAGCTCCCGGTCGGGGGCCCGAAATTCACCCCTCCACTTT
CASSRSGARNSPLHF
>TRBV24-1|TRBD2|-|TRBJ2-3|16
TGTGCCACCAGTGACCATGGACTAGCAGGCACAGATACGCAGTATTTT
CATSDHGLAGTDTQYF
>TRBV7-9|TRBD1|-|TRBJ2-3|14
TGTGCCAGCAGCTTAGGACAGGGTTTGGATACGCAGTATTTT
CASSLGQGLDTQYF
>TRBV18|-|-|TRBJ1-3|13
TGTGCCAGCTCACCGGGTCAGGGAAACACCATATATTTT
CASSPGQGNTIYF
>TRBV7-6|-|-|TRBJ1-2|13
TGTGCCAGCAGCTTAGGGACAGAATATGGCTACACCTTC
CASSLGTEYGYTF
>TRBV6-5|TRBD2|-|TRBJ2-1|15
TGTGCCAGCTCCTGGACTAGCGGATCCTACAATGAGCAGTTCTTC
CASSWTSGSYNEQFF
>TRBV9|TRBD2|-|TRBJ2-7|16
TGTGCCAGCAGCGTAGGGGAACTAGCGGGAGTAGACGAGCAGTACTTC
CASSVGELAGVDEQYF
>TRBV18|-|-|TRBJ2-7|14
TGTGCCAGCTCACAATTATCGGAGGAAAAGGAGCAGTACTTC
CASSQLSEEKEQYF
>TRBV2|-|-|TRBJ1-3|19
TGTGCCAGCAGTGTTACCGGGACACCCAGCTCTGGGCCCGGAAACACCATATATTTT
CASSVTGTPSSGPGNTIYF
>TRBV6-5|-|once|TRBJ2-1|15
TGTGCCAGCACCCCGGGGGACAGACCCTACAATGAGCAGTTCTTC
CASTPGDRPYNEQFF
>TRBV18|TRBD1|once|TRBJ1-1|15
TGTGCCAGCTCACCTAGGACAGGGATGGACACTGAAGCTTTCTTT
CASSPRTGMDTEAFF